What follows are 6 T cell receptor beta chains derived from one specimen sequenced in a study of cytomegalovirus exposure and HLA in healthy donors. PCR primers comprised 60 Vbeta and 13 Jbeta primers. The data were produced by immunoSEQ multiplex PCR, yet TCRdb's version contains in-frame clones alone and is incomplete. Counted here are around 150,000 clones, roughly 78% occurring once; the ten biggest clones make up about 4.3%. Source material: PBMCs. These receptors originate from a man aged 25-45 years in good health.

This sequence joins TRBV30 and TRBJ2-6; D not resolved. The V end was cut by 0 bases, the J end by 1 base, with 4 bases between. Germline CDR1 and CDR2: GTSNPN and SVGIG (reference sequence). CDR3 length: 14 amino acids. CDR3 sequence: CAWSVQSGANVLTF. CDR3 bases: TGTGCCTGGAGTGTACAGTCTGGGGCCAACGTCCTGACTTTC.

The V gene is TRBV18, the J gene TRBJ1-1, with D hard to call. Per the germline V gene, CDR1 is KGHSH and CDR2 is LQKENI. The V gene lost 3 bases and the J gene lost 2 bases, with 13 bases spanning the gap. CDR3 size: 15 residues. As DNA, the CDR3 is TGTGCCAGCTCACCCTCGGGAGGACCTAACACTGAAGCTTTCTTT. It is translated as CASSPSGGPNTEAFF. The variable domain in full, completed from reference TRBV18 and TRBJ1-1, reads NAGVMQNPRHLVRRRGQEARLRCSPMKGHSHVYWYRQLPEEGLKFMVYLQKENIIDESGMPKERFSAEFPKEGPSILRIQQVVRGDSAAYFCASSPSGGPNTEAFFGQGTRLTVV.

The chain joins TRBV7-9 to TRBJ2-7; 8 bases fit TRBD2. The CDR3 extends over 14 amino acids. Germline CDR1 reads SEHNR; CDR2 reads FQNEAQ (reference sequence). The CDR3 DNA reads as TGTTCCGGGGGGGGGAACTCCCTCTCGGTCGAGCAGTACTTC. This translates into CSGGGNSLSVEQYF.

This clone was seen only a few times. The chain links TRBV30 to TRBJ1-3; 7 bases align to TRBD1. CDR1 and CDR2 from the germline V gene are GTSNPN and SVGIG (reference sequence). With V trimmed by 6 bases and J by 4 bases, 9 bases remained unmatched. There are 14 residues in the CDR3. The CDR3 DNA is TGTGCCTGCCTAAGACAGGGAACGGGAAACACCATATATTTT. Translated, it gives CACLRQGTGNTIYF.

The chain is built from TRBV6-4 and TRBJ2-1; 9 nucleotides agree with TRBD2. V lost 6 bases and J lost 9; bases outside the gene matches: 18. Germline assignment: CDR1 MRHNA and CDR2 SNTAGT. CDR3 length equals 17 residues. CDR3 nucleotides: TGTGCCAGCAGCGCGGGTGAGACTAGCGGCCCATGGGGTGAGCAGTTCTTC. Translating it yields CASSAGETSGPWGEQFF.

The chain employs TRBV19 and TRBJ1-2; no firm D call. Deletions cut 1 base from V and 5 bases from J, with 5 bases between. Germline V gene sequence: CDR1 LNHDA, CDR2 SQIVND (reference sequence). This CDR3 comprises 12 residues. CDR3 amino acids: CASSIAPYGYTF. CDR3 DNA sequence: TGTGCCAGTAGTATAGCCCCGTATGGCTACACCTTC.